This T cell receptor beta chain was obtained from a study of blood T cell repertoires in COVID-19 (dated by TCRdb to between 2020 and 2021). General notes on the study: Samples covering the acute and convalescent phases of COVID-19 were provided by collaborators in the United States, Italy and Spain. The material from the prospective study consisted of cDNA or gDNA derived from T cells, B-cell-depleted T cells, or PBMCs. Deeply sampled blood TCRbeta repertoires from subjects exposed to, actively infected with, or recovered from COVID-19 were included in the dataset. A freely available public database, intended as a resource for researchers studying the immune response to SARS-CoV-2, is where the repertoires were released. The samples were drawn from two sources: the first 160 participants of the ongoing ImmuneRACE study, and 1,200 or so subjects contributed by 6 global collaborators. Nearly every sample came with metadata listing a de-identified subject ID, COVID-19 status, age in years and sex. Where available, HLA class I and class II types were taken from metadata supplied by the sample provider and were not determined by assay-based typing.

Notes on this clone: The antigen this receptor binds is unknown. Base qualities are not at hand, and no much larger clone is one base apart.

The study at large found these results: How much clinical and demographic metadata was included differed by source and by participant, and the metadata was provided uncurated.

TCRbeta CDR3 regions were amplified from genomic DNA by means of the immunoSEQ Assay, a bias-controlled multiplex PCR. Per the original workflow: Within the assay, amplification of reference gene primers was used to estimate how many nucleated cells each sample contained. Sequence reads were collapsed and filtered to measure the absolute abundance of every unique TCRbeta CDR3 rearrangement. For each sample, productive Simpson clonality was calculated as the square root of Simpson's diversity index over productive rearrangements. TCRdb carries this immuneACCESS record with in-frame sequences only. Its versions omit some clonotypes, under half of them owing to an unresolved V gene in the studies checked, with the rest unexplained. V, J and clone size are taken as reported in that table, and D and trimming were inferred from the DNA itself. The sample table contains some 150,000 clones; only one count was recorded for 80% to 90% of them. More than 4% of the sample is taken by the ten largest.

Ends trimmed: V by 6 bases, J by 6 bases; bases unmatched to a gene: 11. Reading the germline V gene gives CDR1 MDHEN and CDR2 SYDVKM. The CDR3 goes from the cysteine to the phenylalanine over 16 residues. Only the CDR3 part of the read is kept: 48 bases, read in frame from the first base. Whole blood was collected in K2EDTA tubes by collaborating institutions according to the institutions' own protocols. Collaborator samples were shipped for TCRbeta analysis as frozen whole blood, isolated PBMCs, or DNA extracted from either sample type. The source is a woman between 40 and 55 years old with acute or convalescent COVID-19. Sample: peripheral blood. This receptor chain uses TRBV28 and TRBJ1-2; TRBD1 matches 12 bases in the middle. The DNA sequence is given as TGTGCCAGCAGGTCACCGGGACAGGGGGCTTTTGATGGCTACACCTTC. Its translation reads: CASRSPGQGAFDGYTF.